Shown below are 25 T cell receptor beta chains from a single sample sequenced in a study of response to subunit inactivated influenza vaccine. TCRdb redid the calling of the RT-PCR reads with MiXCR, one entry per CDR3 protein. The data contain 700,000 to 900,000 distinct CDR3 sequences, approximately 22% of them seen just once; the ten biggest clones take up roughly a tenth. The source material was PBMCs from blood, sampled 5 days after vaccination. These receptors all stem from a man between 45 and 60 years old who received an inactivated influenza vaccine.

In this sample, this clonotype turned up a few times. The CDR3 sequence is CASRKGTTKDGYTF. The CDR3 DNA sequence: TGTGCCAGCAGAAAGGGGACGACAAAAGATGGCTACACCTTC. The J gene is TRBJ1-2, the V gene TRBV7-2; D may be TRBD1 (5 bases). Trimming stripped 6 bases from V and 6 bases from J, with 17 bases between. The CDR3 runs 14 residues. CDR1 SGHTA and CDR2 FQGNSA come from the germline V gene.

This clonotype was recorded a few times. The chain is built from TRBV29-1 and TRBJ1-2; TRBD1 is a possible D gene (5 bases). Germline CDR1 SQVTM, CDR2 ANQGSEA. The germline V and J ends were trimmed by 3 bases and 6 bases, with 11 bases remaining between them. This CDR3 spans 12 amino acids. CDR3 sequence reads: CSVDRATHGYTF. In DNA, the CDR3 is TGCAGCGTTGACAGGGCAACTCATGGCTACACCTTC.

This rearrangement joins TRBV4-3 to TRBJ1-2; 7 nucleotides align to TRBD1. The CDR3 extends over 14 amino acids. J was trimmed by 4 bases and V by 0 bases; bases with no gene match: 2. Looked up from germline, CDR1 is LGHNA and CDR2 is YSLEER. In nucleotides, the CDR3 is TGCGCCAGCAGCCAAGAATGGGACAGCTATGGCTACACCTTC. This gives the protein CASSQEWDSYGYTF.

This clonotype was counted only a few times. The V and J genes are TRBV6-6 and TRBJ2-7; D is ambiguous. Germline V gene data show CDR1 as MNHNY and CDR2 as SVGAGI (reference sequence). Trimming pared 2 bases from V and 4 bases from J, leaving 9 bases between. This CDR3 is 13 amino acids long. CDR3 in amino acids: CASSYPDQYEQYF. The CDR3 DNA reads as TGTGCCAGCAGTTACCCCGATCAGTACGAGCAGTACTTC.

This clonotype was seen at least ten times. The chain carries TRBV29-1 and TRBJ2-1, with 8 bases that match TRBD2. J was trimmed by 6 bases and V by 4 bases; bases with no gene match: 8. The germline gives CDR1 SQVTM, CDR2 ANQGSEA. The CDR3 loop spans 14 amino acids. This CDR3 reads CSVGLTSGRNEQFF. CDR3 bases: TGCAGCGTTGGGCTCACTAGCGGTCGCAATGAGCAGTTCTTC.

This clonotype was seen a few times. This sequence joins TRBV10-3 and TRBJ2-4; 8 bases are a match to TRBD1. The germline gives CDR1 ENHRY, CDR2 SYGVKD. Trimming cost V 5 bases and J 0 bases; bases outside gene matches: 6. The length of the CDR3 is 16 residues. The CDR3: CAISSQGASAKNIQYF. Written as DNA, the CDR3 is TGTGCCATCAGTTCCCAGGGGGCCTCAGCCAAAAACATTCAGTACTTC.

Concerning this clonotype itself: Given a much more abundant clone one base away, this may be a read error. The chain combines TRBV9 with TRBJ2-4; D call uncertain. Germline-derived CDR1 and CDR2 are SGDLS and YYNGEE. The CDR3 is 14 amino acids. The CDR3 nucleotides are TGTGTCAGCAGCGTAGAATCTTCGGCCCCTTTTCAGTACTTC. It yields the protein CVSSVESSAPFQYF. The whole variable domain, remainder taken from reference TRBV9 and TRBJ2-4, is DSGVTQTPKHLITATGQRVTLRCSPRSGDLSVYWYQQSLDQGLQFLIQYYNGEERAKGNILERFSAQQFPDLHSELNLSSLELGDSALYFCVSSVESSAPFQYFGAGTRLSVL.

The chain combines TRBV20-1 with TRBJ2-7; perhaps TRBD2 as D (6 bases). V dropped 6 bases and J dropped 2 bases, with 14 bases sitting between them. Germline V gene data show CDR1 as DFQATT and CDR2 as SNEGSKA (reference sequence). The CDR3 extends over 13 amino acids. In DNA, the CDR3 is TGCAGTGCCAGACCGGGGGTGACCTACGAGCAGTACTTC. It encodes CSARPGVTYEQYF.

Only a few counts were recorded for this clonotype. The rearrangement uses TRBV28 and TRBJ2-2; 7 positions match TRBD1. V was clipped by 5 bases and J by 4 bases; unmatched bases: 10. Germline CDR1 is MDHEN and CDR2 is SYDVKM. This CDR3 contains 16 residues. Here the CDR3 reads CASSRTRTGFTGELFF. CDR3 in DNA: TGTGCCAGCAGTCGCACGCGGACAGGTTTCACCGGGGAGCTGTTTTTT.

The chain joins TRBV4-1 to TRBJ1-3, with D perhaps TRBD1 (5 bases). Germline V gene sequence: CDR1 MGHRA, CDR2 YSYEKL. Trimming took off 6 bases at V and 4 bases at J, with 16 bases between the two ends. The CDR3 contains 15 residues. The CDR3 region is CASRLHTGPGNTIYF. The DNA for the CDR3 is TGCGCCAGCAGGCTCCACACGGGACCGGGAAACACCATATATTTT.

This clonotype was seen only a few times. The chain joins TRBV5-1 to TRBJ1-1, with D tentatively TRBD1 (5 bases). V dropped 3 bases and J dropped 6 bases, with 15 bases sitting between them. The CDR3 covers 14 residues. Germline V gene lookup returns CDR1 SGHRS and CDR2 YFSETQ. CDR3 sequence (DNA): TGCGCCAGCAGCTGGGACGGCAGGGAGTCTGAAGCTTTCTTT. It specifies CASSWDGRESEAFF.

The chain recombines TRBV2 with TRBJ2-7; perhaps TRBD1 as D (6 bases). V was clipped by 4 bases and J by 5 bases, with 12 bases between them. CDR1 is SNHLY, CDR2 FYNNEI, per germline. This CDR3 region has 13 residues. As DNA, the CDR3 is TGTGCCAGCAGTGTATTATCAGGGGACGAGCAGTACTTC. Translating it yields CASSVLSGDEQYF.

V gene TRBV12-3 or TRBV12-4 combines with J gene TRBJ1-3; D unclear. The CDR3 has 16 residues. The ends were cut back, 5 bases at V and 0 bases at J, with 14 bases in the middle. The CDR3: CASSTDGVYSGNTIYF. The CDR3 bases are TGTGCCAGCAGTACGGACGGGGTCTACTCTGGAAACACCATATATTTT.

This chain joins TRBV6-9 and TRBJ2-7; the D call may be TRBD1 or TRBD2 (5 bases each). The CDR3 is 13 residues long. Germline CDR1 MNHGY, CDR2 SVAAGI. The V end lost 6 bases, the J end lost 3 bases, and 12 bases lay between the germline ends. CDR3 amino acids: CASRSWGIYEQYF. Here the CDR3 DNA reads TGTGCCAGCAGAAGTTGGGGGATCTACGAGCAGTACTTC.

This clonotype was picked up many times. V gene TRBV20-1 combines with J gene TRBJ2-3; TRBD1 matches 12 bases. CDR3 size: 19 residues. The V gene's germline CDR1 is DFQATT and CDR2 SNEGSKA (reference sequence). Trimming removed 6 bases from V and 1 base from J; junction bases left unmatched: 17. The CDR3, as DNA: TGCAGTGCCAACCCGGGACAGGGGGCTTTTGGACGTGGCACAGATACGCAGTATTTT. Its protein product is CSANPGQGAFGRGTDTQYF.

In this sample, this clonotype turned up many times. V is TRBV6-1 and J is TRBJ2-1; D unclear. V lost 6 bases and J lost 6, with 15 bases in between. Germline V gene sequence: CDR1 MNHNS, CDR2 SASEGT. The CDR3 covers 14 residues. The DNA of the CDR3 is TGTGCCAGCAGCCACGGGTCGATCAGCAATGAGCAGTTCTTC. Its protein is CASSHGSISNEQFF.

Ten or more counts support this clonotype. The chain joins TRBV7-2 to TRBJ1-2, with TRBD1 identical over 7 bases. The CDR3 length is 13 residues. Germline V CDR1 and CDR2: SGHTA, FQGNSA. J was trimmed by 4 bases and V by 3 bases; bases with no gene match: 2. Here the CDR3 reads CASSLGQSYGYTF. The CDR3 nucleotides read TGTGCCAGCAGCTTGGGACAGTCCTATGGCTACACCTTC.

This chain connects TRBV24-1 to TRBJ2-5, with D unclear. Germline lookup yields CDR1 KGHDR and CDR2 SFDVKD. V lost 4 bases, J lost 5 bases, and 13 bases lay in between. The CDR3 is 14 residues long. The chain's CDR3 is CATSDIGTRETQYF. DNA for the CDR3: TGTGCCACCAGTGACATCGGAACGCGTGAGACCCAGTACTTC.

There are a few counts of this clonotype. The J gene is TRBJ2-1, the V gene TRBV6-1; TRBD2 might be the D (6 bases). Germline CDR1 and CDR2: MNHNS and SASEGT. The CDR3 spans 14 residues. Trimming took off 4 bases at V and 10 bases at J, with 17 bases between the two ends. This CDR3 is CASSATGRGWEQFF. CDR3 DNA: TGTGCCAGCAGTGCTACAGGACGGGGGTGGGAGCAGTTCTTC.

This clonotype came up a few times. This chain connects TRBV10-3 to TRBJ2-1; 13 nucleotides line up with TRBD2. Per the germline V gene, CDR1 is ENHRY and CDR2 is SYGVKD. CDR3 length: 15 amino acids. J was trimmed by 7 bases and V by 5 bases; bases with no gene match: 5. CDR3 protein: CAISPTSGGANEQFF. In nucleotides, the CDR3 is TGTGCCATCAGTCCCACTAGCGGGGGGGCGAATGAGCAGTTCTTC.

This clonotype has more than one count but fewer than ten. This chain connects TRBV4-1 to TRBJ2-7, with D tentatively TRBD1 (5 bases). This CDR3 is 14 amino acids long. The ends were cut back, 1 base at V and 2 bases at J, with 9 bases in the middle. Germline CDR1 is MGHRA and CDR2 is YSYEKL. CDR3: CASSQVQGTYEQYF. The DNA for the CDR3 is TGCGCCAGCAGCCAAGTCCAGGGTACCTACGAGCAGTACTTC.

This clonotype has only a few counts. The rearrangement joins TRBV12-3 or TRBV12-4 to TRBJ2-1; 12 bases are a match to TRBD2. V was pared by 5 bases and J by 4 bases, with 6 bases of the junction left unmatched. This CDR3 spans 16 amino acids. This CDR3 reads CASSLGLAGLYNEQFF. The CDR3 DNA reads as TGTGCCAGCAGTCTAGGACTAGCGGGGCTGTACAATGAGCAGTTCTTC.

This clonotype was observed a few times. The V gene is TRBV6-2 or TRBV6-3, the J gene TRBJ1-1, with D unresolved. This CDR3 has 11 amino acids. Trimming took off 7 bases at V and 6 bases at J, with 9 bases between the two ends. Per germline, CDR1 MNHEY and CDR2 SVGEGT. This chain's CDR3 is CASTRNAEAFF. CDR3 bases: TGTGCCAGCACGAGGAATGCTGAAGCTTTCTTT.

This clonotype appeared a single time. The chain joins TRBV5-1 to TRBJ2-5, with a tentative D call TRBD2 (6 bases). There are 16 residues in the CDR3. Germline CDR1 SGHRS, CDR2 YFSETQ. The V gene lost 0 bases and the J gene lost 5 bases, with 17 bases spanning the gap. CDR3: CASSLGFFREMETQYF. In DNA, the CDR3 is TGCGCCAGCAGCTTGGGCTTTTTTCGGGAGATGGAGACCCAGTACTTC.

The CDR3 loop is CASSLAGLGTETQYF. The CDR3 nucleotides read TGTGCCAGCAGCTTAGCGGGGCTAGGAACAGAGACCCAGTACTTC. This chain links TRBV7-2 with TRBJ2-5; maybe TRBD1 (5 bases). CDR1 is SGHTA and CDR2 is FQGNSA in the germline V gene. The CDR3 length is 15 residues. The V end was cut by 0 bases, the J end by 4 bases, with 12 bases between.